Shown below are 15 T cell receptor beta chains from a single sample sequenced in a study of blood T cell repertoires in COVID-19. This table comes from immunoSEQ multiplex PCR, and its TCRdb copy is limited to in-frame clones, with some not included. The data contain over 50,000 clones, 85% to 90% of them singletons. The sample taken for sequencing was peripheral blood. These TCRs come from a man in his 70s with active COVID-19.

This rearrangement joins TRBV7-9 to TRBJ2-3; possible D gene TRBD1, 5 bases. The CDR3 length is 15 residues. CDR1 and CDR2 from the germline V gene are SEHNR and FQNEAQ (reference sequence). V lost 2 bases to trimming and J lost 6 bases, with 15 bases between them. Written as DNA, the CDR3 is TGTGCCAGCAGCTTATCTTCCAGGGCCTGGGATACGCAGTATTTT. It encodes CASSLSSRAWDTQYF. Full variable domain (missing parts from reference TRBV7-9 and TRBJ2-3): DTGVSQNPRHKITKRGQNVTFRCDPISEHNRLYWYRQTLGQGPEFLTYFQNEAQLEKSRLLSDRFSAERPKGSFSTLEIQRTEQGDSAMYLCASSLSSRAWDTQYFGPGTRLTVL.

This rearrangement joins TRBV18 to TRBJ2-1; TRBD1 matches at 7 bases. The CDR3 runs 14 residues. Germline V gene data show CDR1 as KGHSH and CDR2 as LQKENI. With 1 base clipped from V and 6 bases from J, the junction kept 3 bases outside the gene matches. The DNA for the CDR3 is TGTGCCAGCTCACCACAGGCAGGGGGCAATGAGCAGTTCTTC. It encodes CASSPQAGGNEQFF. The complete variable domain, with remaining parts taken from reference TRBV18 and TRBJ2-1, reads NAGVMQNPRHLVRRRGQEARLRCSPMKGHSHVYWYRQLPEEGLKFMVYLQKENIIDESGMPKERFSAEFPKEGPSILRIQQVVRGDSAAYFCASSPQAGGNEQFFGPGTRLTVL.

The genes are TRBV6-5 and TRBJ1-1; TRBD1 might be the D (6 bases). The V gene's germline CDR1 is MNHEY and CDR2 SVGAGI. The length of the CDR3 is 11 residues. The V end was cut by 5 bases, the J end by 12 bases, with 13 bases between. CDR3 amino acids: CASSQQGVTFF. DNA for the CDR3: TGTGCCAGCAGTCAACAGGGAGTTACTTTCTTT.

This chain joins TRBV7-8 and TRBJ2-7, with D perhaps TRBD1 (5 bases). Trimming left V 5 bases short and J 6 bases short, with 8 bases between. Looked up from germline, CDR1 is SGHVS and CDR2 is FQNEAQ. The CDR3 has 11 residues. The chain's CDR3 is CASSLQGEQYF. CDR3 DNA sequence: TGTGCCAGCAGCCTTCAGGGCGAGCAGTACTTC.

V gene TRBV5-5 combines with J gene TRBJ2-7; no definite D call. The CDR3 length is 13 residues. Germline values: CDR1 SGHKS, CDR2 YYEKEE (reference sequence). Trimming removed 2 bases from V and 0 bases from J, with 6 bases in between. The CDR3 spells CASSFPHSYEQYF. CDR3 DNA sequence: TGTGCCAGCAGCTTCCCACACTCCTACGAGCAGTACTTC.

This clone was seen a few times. The DNA of the CDR3 is TGTGCCAGCAGCTTGGAGACAGCTCAGATTACGCAGTATTTT. It translates to CASSLETAQITQYF. V and J are TRBV5-6 and TRBJ2-3, with a possible D match to TRBD1 (5 bases). CDR1 is SGHDT and CDR2 is YYEEEE in the germline V gene. CDR3 length equals 14 residues. V gave up 0 bases and J gave up 8 bases, with 13 bases separating them.

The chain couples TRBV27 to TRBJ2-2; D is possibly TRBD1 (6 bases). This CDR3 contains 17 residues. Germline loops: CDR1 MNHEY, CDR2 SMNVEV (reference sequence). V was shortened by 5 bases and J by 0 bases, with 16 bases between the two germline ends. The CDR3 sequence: CASSPARGRPNTGELFF. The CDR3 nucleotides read TGTGCCAGCAGTCCCGCCAGGGGTCGCCCGAACACCGGGGAGCTGTTTTTT.

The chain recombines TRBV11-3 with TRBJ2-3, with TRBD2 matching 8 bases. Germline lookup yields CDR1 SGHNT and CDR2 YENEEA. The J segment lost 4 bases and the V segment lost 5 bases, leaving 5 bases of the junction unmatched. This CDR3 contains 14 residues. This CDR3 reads CASSKRGPSDTQYF. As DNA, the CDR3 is TGTGCCAGCAGCAAGCGGGGGCCTTCAGATACGCAGTATTTT.

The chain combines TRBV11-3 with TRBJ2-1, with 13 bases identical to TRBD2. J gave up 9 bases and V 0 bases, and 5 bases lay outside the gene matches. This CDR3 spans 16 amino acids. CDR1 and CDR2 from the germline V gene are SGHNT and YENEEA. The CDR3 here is CASSLEGLAGSAEQFF. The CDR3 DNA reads TGTGCCAGCAGCTTAGAGGGACTAGCGGGATCCGCTGAGCAGTTCTTC. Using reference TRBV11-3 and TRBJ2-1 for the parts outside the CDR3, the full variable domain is EAGVVQSPRYKIIEKKQPVAFWCNPISGHNTLYWYLQNLGQGPELLIRYENEEAVDDSQLPKDRFSAERLKGVDSTLKIQPAELGDSAVYLCASSLEGLAGSAEQFFGPGTRLTVL.

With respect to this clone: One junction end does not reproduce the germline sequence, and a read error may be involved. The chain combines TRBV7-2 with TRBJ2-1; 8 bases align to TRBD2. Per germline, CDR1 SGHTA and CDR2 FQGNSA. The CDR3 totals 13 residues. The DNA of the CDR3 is TGTGCCAGCAGCGTAGCGGGGCCCAATGAGCAGTTCTTC. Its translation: CASSVAGPNEQFF.

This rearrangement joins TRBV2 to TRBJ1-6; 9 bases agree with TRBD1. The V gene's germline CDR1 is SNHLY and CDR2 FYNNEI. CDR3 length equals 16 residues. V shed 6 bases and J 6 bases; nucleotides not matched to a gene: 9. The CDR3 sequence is CASRGLRGQGNSPLHF. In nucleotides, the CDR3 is TGTGCCAGCAGGGGCTTACGGGGACAGGGTAATTCACCCCTCCACTTT.

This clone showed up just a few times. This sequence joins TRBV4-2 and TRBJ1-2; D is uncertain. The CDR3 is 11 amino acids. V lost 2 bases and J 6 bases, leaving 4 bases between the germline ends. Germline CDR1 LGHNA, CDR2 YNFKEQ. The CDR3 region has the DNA TGTGCCAGCAGCCAACTTGATGGCTACACCTTC. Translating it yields CASSQLDGYTF.

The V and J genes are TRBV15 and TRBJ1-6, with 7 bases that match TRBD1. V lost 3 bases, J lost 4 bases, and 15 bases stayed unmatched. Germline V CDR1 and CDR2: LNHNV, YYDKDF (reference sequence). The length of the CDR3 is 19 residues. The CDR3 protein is CATSSVPRDSRLYNSPLHF. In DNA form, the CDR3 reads TGTGCCACCAGCAGCGTGCCCCGGGACAGCCGATTGTATAATTCACCCCTCCACTTT.

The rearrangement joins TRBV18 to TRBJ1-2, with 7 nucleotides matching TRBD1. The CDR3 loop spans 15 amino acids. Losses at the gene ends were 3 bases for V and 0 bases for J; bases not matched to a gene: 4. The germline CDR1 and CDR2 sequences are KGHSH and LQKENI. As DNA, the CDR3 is TGTGCCAGCTCACCTCAGGGGGTGTCTAACTATGGCTACACCTTC. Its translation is CASSPQGVSNYGYTF. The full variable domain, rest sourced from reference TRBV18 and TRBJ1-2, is NAGVMQNPRHLVRRRGQEARLRCSPMKGHSHVYWYRQLPEEGLKFMVYLQKENIIDESGMPKERFSAEFPKEGPSILRIQQVVRGDSAAYFCASSPQGVSNYGYTFGSGTRLTVV.

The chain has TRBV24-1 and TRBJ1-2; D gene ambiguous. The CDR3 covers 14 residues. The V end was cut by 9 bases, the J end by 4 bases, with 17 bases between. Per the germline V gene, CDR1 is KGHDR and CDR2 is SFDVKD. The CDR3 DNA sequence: TGTGCCACCCCTAAAGACGAGGGCCTCTATGGCTACACCTTC. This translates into CATPKDEGLYGYTF.